This T cell receptor beta chain is drawn from a study of PD-1 blockade in classical Hodgkin lymphoma. Study-wide context: Treatment was intravenous nivolumab, 3 mg/kg every 2 weeks, until progression. Study findings and constraints: Exclusion was the outcome for patients who began nivolumab under 1 year after ASCT. Complete responders possessed baseline diversity comparable to newly diagnosed patients. Baseline TCR diversity was reportedly lower in newly diagnosed patients than in healthy donors. It was reported as lower still in relapsed/refractory patients.

CDR1 is SEHNR and CDR2 is FQNEAQ in the germline V gene (reference sequence). The V end was cut by 1 base, the J end by 6 bases, with 10 bases between. CDR3 length: 14 amino acids. A note on this clone: Its antigen is unknown.

Every single patient, without exception, relapsed after autologous stem cell transplantation, and brentuximab vedotin exposure varied. Using immunoSEQ multiplex PCR, the repertoire was profiled, and TCRdb retains in-frame clones only, with some absent. The sample contains fewer than 20,000 clones, around 85% of which appear only once. This material consisted of peripheral blood mononuclear cells (PBMCs), taken at baseline. This clonotype was sampled from a human donor with classical Hodgkin lymphoma. V gene TRBV7-9 combines with J gene TRBJ1-3; D perhaps matches TRBD1 (6 bases). The CDR3 nucleotides read TGTGCCAGCAGCTTAGGACAGGACCCAAACACCATATATTTT. Its translation: CASSLGQDPNTIYF.